These 10 T cell receptor beta chains were sequenced from one sample in a study of cytomegalovirus exposure and HLA in healthy donors. Both 60 Vbeta primers and 13 Jbeta primers went into the PCR. TCRdb's copy holds only in-frame clones and misses some; the assay was immunoSEQ multiplex PCR. Altogether about 120,000 clones are present, about 68% being singletons, with the ten largest covering over 8.5%. The sample was PBMCs. The source is a woman aged 40 to 49 in good health and CMV-seropositive.

CDR3 DNA: TGTGCCAGCAGTTACTCTCAGAATAGCAATCAGCCCCAGCATTTT. Amino acid sequence: CASSYSQNSNQPQHF. The V call is TRBV6-5, the J call TRBJ1-5; unclear D gene. The germline V and J ends were trimmed by 0 bases and 0 bases, with 6 bases remaining between them. This CDR3 is 15 amino acids long. Germline values: CDR1 MNHEY, CDR2 SVGAGI.

The chain uses TRBV7-3 and TRBJ2-5; 8 nucleotides align to TRBD2. CDR1 and CDR2 (germline): SGHTA, FQGTGA. Losses at the gene ends were 5 bases for V and 5 bases for J; bases not matched to a gene: 13. CDR3 size: 16 residues. In nucleotides, the CDR3 is TGTGCCAGCAGCCTCGGGGGGGGATCCATCGGGGAGACCCAGTACTTC. Residues: CASSLGGGSIGETQYF. Complete variable domain (other parts from reference TRBV7-3 and TRBJ2-5): GAGVSQTPSNKVTEKGKYVELRCDPISGHTALYWYRQSLGQGPEFLIYFQGTGAADDSGLPNDRFFAVRPEGSVSTLKIQRTERGDSAVYLCASSLGGGSIGETQYFGPGTRLLVL.

This clone showed up just once. This chain connects TRBV7-2 to TRBJ2-7; 7 bases agree with TRBD2. Per germline, CDR1 SGHTA and CDR2 FQGNSA. Trimming took 4 bases from V and 2 from J; bases not matched to a gene: 2. CDR3 size: 13 residues. CDR3: CASSWGRAYEQYF. The CDR3 DNA reads TGTGCCAGCAGCTGGGGGAGGGCCTACGAGCAGTACTTC. Filled out from reference TRBV7-2 and TRBJ2-7, the complete variable domain reads GAGVSQSPSNKVTEKGKDVELRCDPISGHTALYWYRQSLGQGLEFLIYFQGNSAPDKSGLPSDRFSAERTGGSVSTLTIQRTQQEDSAVYLCASSWGRAYEQYFGPGTRLTVT.

This clone was seen a few times. The chain combines TRBV18 with TRBJ2-2; 7 bases line up with TRBD1. V lost 6 bases, J lost 4 bases, and 8 bases stayed unmatched. The CDR3 spans 15 residues. Per germline, CDR1 KGHSH and CDR2 LQKENI. CDR3 in amino acids: CASSRGQDTTGELFF. Here the CDR3 DNA reads TGTGCCAGCTCTCGAGGACAGGATACCACCGGGGAGCTGTTTTTT.

CDR3 sequence: CASRDGGVGEQYF. The CDR3, as DNA: TGTGCCAGCAGGGACGGGGGGGTAGGCGAGCAGTACTTC. The chain links TRBV7-9 to TRBJ2-5; 8 bases match TRBD2. The J call is uncertain, as TRBJ2-7 better fits the DNA end. Looked up from germline, CDR1 is SEHNR and CDR2 is FQNEAQ (reference sequence). CDR3 length: 13 amino acids.

This clone was seen a handful of times. The chain recombines TRBV28 with TRBJ2-5; D unresolved. The V end was cut by 1 base, the J end by 4 bases, with 16 bases between. CDR1 and CDR2 (germline): MDHEN, SYDVKM. The CDR3 is 16 residues long. CDR3 in DNA: TGTGCCAGCAGTTTATCCTACGCGCGTCGTGGAGAGACCCAGTACTTC. It codes for CASSLSYARRGETQYF. Using reference TRBV28 and TRBJ2-5 for the parts outside the CDR3, the full variable domain is DVKVTQSSRYLVKRTGEKVFLECVQDMDHENMFWYRQDPGLGLRLIYFSYDVKMKEKGDIPEGYSVSREKKERFSLILESASTNQTSMYLCASSLSYARRGETQYFGPGTRLLVL.

The chain has TRBV2 and TRBJ2-2, with D possibly matching TRBD2 (6 bases). V lost 6 bases, J lost 2 bases, and 13 bases lay in between. Germline V gene lookup returns CDR1 SNHLY and CDR2 FYNNEI. This CDR3 comprises 15 residues. The CDR3 here is CASRQSGRNTGELFF. The CDR3 DNA reads TGTGCCAGCAGGCAGAGCGGGCGAAACACCGGGGAGCTGTTTTTT.

The CDR3 loop is CASRPSPAGAETQYF. Here the CDR3 DNA reads TGTGCCAGCAGACCATCCCCCGCAGGGGCAGAGACCCAGTACTTC. The chain combines TRBV27 with TRBJ2-5; maybe TRBD1 (6 bases). V shed 6 bases and J shed 4 bases, with 18 bases lying between them. The length of the CDR3 is 15 residues. The germline V gene encodes CDR1 MNHEY and CDR2 SMNVEV (reference sequence).

The J gene is TRBJ2-4, the V gene TRBV7-2; 7 positions agree with TRBD1. This CDR3 spans 15 amino acids. The J segment lost 1 base and the V segment lost 5 bases, leaving 5 bases of the junction unmatched. The germline V gene has CDR1 SGHTA and CDR2 FQGNSA. The DNA of the CDR3 is TGTGCCAGCAGCAAACAACAGGGGGCCAAAAACATTCAGTACTTC. This encodes CASSKQQGAKNIQYF.

The chain links TRBV7-8 to TRBJ2-3; 8 nucleotides align to TRBD1. CDR3 length: 15 amino acids. Germline V gene data show CDR1 as SGHVS and CDR2 as FQNEAQ. J was trimmed by 10 bases and V by 4 bases; bases with no gene match: 13. This CDR3 reads CASSSTLSDRGSQYF. Written as DNA, the CDR3 is TGTGCCAGCAGCTCCACATTGAGCGACAGGGGTTCGCAGTATTTT.